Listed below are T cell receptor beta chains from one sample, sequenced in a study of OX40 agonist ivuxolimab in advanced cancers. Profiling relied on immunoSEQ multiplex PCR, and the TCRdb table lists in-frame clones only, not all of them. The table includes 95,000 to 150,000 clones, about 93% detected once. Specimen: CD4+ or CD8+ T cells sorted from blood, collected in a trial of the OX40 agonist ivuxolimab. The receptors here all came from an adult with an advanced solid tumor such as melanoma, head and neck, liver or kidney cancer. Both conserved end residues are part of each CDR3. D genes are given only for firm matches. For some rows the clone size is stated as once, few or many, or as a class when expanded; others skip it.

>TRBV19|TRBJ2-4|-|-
CASRGQGGNIQYF
TGTGCCAGTAGAGGGCAGGGCGGAAACATTCAGTACTTC
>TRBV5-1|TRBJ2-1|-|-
CASSLARLVSVGHNEQFF
TGCGCCAGCAGCTTGGCCAGGCTAGTAAGCGTCGGGCACAATGAGCAGTTCTTC
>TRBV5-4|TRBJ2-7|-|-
CASSLPGASSYEQYF
TGTGCCAGCAGCCTACCAGGGGCCAGCTCCTACGAGCAGTACTTC
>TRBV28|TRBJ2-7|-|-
CASRGPPEGEQYF
TGTGCCAGCCGGGGCCCTCCCGAGGGGGAGCAGTACTTC
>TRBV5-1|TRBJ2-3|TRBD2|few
CASSWGGLAGDRGTDTQYF
TGCGCCAGCAGCTGGGGCGGACTAGCGGGGGATCGGGGCACAGATACGCAGTATTTT
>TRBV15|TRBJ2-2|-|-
CATSSRAKAGELFF
TGTGCCACCAGCAGTAGGGCAAAGGCCGGGGAGCTGTTTTTT
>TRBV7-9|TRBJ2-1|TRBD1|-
CASSILHYRDSQDEQFF
TGTGCCAGCAGCATACTACACTACCGGGACAGTCAAGATGAGCAGTTCTTC
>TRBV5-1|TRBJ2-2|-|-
CASSLERAGTGELFF
TGCGCCAGCAGCTTGGAGCGGGCTGGCACCGGGGAGCTGTTTTTT
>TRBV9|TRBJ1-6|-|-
CASSVGRDSPLHF
TGTGCCAGCAGCGTAGGGCGGGATTCACCCCTCCACTTT
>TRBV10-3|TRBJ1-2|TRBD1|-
CAISNSGTGVDGYTF
TGTGCCATCAGTAATTCCGGGACAGGGGTTGACGGCTACACCTTC
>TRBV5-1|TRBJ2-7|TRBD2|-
CASRLAGGPGGYF
TGCGCCAGCAGACTAGCGGGAGGGCCGGGAGGATACTTC
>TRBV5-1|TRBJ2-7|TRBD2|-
CASTVGLAGYEQYF
TGCGCCAGCACCGTTGGACTAGCGGGCTACGAGCAGTACTTC
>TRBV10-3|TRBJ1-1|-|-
CATGGGSQNTEAFF
TGTGCCACCGGGGGAGGGAGCCAGAACACTGAAGCTTTCTTT
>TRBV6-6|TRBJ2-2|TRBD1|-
CASSWEGQGTGELFF
TGTGCCAGCAGTTGGGAGGGACAGGGGACCGGGGAGCTGTTTTTT
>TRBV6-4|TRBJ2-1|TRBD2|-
CASSASAGTSGRAGSYNEQFF
TGTGCCAGCAGTGCCTCTGCCGGGACTAGCGGGAGGGCTGGGTCCTACAATGAGCAGTTCTTC
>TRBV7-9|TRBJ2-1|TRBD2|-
CASSRRLADYNEQFF
TGTGCCAGCAGCAGACGGCTAGCGGACTACAATGAGCAGTTCTTC
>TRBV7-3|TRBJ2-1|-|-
CASSSGGGFYGEQFF
TGTGCCAGCAGCTCCGGTGGGGGTTTTTATGGTGAGCAGTTCTTC
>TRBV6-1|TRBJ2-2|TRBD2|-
CASSEIRGSSGRAPGELFF
TGTGCCAGCAGTGAAATAAGGGGTTCTAGCGGGAGGGCCCCCGGGGAGCTGTTTTTT
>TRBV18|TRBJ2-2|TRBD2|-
CASSSQRDFTGELFF
TGTGCCAGCTCCTCCCAGCGGGACTTCACCGGGGAGCTGTTTTTT
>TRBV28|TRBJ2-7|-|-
CASSFAQGTYEQYF
TGTGCCAGCAGCTTCGCCCAAGGTACCTACGAGCAGTACTTC
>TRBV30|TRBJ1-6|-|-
CACEGGGNSPLHF
TGTGCCTGCGAGGGTGGTGGGAATTCACCCCTCCACTTT
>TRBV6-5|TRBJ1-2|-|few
CASSLTGNYGYTF
TGTGCCAGCAGTCTCACAGGGAACTATGGCTACACCTTC
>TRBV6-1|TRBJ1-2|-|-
CASSYTQGPLAF
TGTGCCAGCAGTTATACGCAGGGGCCTCTCGCCTTC